The 9 T cell receptor beta chains listed next were all sequenced from one sample in a study of somatic mutations in cytotoxic T cells in rheumatoid arthritis. Profiled with immunoSEQ multiplex PCR; TCRdb holds only in-frame clones, not every one. The sample holds 35,000 to 40,000 clones, around 80% seen once. Sequencing used CD8+ T cells sorted from blood. The receptor source for this set is a man between 40 and 49 years old in good health.

CDR3 bases: TGCAGCGGGAGACTAGCGGGAGATGTGAATGAGCAGTTCTTC. It yields the protein CSGRLAGDVNEQFF. The chain employs TRBV29-1 and TRBJ2-1; 12 bases fit TRBD2. CDR1 and CDR2 from the germline V gene are SQVTM and ANQGSEA. After removal of 7 bases from V and 7 bases from J, the junction contained 8 bases not matched to a gene. The CDR3 loop spans 14 amino acids.

The J gene is TRBJ2-1, the V gene TRBV5-1, with a weak D call TRBD1 (6 bases). With 6 bases removed from V and 3 bases from J, the gap between germline ends came to 13 bases. This CDR3 has 14 amino acids. In germline, CDR1 is SGHRS, CDR2 YFSETQ. The CDR3 sequence: CASKGDLYYNEQFF. In DNA, the CDR3 is TGCGCCAGCAAGGGGGACCTTTACTACAATGAGCAGTTCTTC. Full variable domain (missing parts from reference TRBV5-1 and TRBJ2-1): KAGVTQTPRYLIKTRGQQVTLSCSPISGHRSVSWYQQTPGQGLQFLFEYFSETQRNKGNFPGRFSGRQFSNSRSEMNVSTLELGDSALYLCASKGDLYYNEQFFGPGTRLTVL.

The CDR3 protein is CASSIAALETQYF. In nucleotides, the CDR3 is TGTGCCAGTAGTATAGCGGCTCTGGAGACCCAGTACTTC. V and J are TRBV19 and TRBJ2-5; no reliable D call. Germline lookup yields CDR1 LNHDA and CDR2 SQIVND (reference sequence). CDR3 length: 13 residues. Trimming stripped 1 base from V and 5 bases from J, with 8 bases between. Together with reference TRBV19 and TRBJ2-5, the CDR3 gives the full variable domain: DGGITQSPKYLFRKEGQNVTLSCEQNLNHDAMYWYRQDPGQGLRLIYYSQIVNDFQKGDIAEGYSVSREKKESFPLTVTSAQKNPTAFYLCASSIAALETQYFGPGTRLLVL.

This rearrangement joins TRBV28 to TRBJ2-3; TRBD2 matches 8 bases. Germline lookup yields CDR1 MDHEN and CDR2 SYDVKM. The CDR3 totals 15 residues. V dropped 2 bases and J dropped 2; count of bases not matched to a gene: 3. The CDR3 DNA reads TGTGCCAGCAGTTTACCGGGGGGGCCCACAGATACGCAGTATTTT. Protein: CASSLPGGPTDTQYF. Variable domain in full (rest from reference TRBV28 and TRBJ2-3): DVKVTQSSRYLVKRTGEKVFLECVQDMDHENMFWYRQDPGLGLRLIYFSYDVKMKEKGDIPEGYSVSREKKERFSLILESASTNQTSMYLCASSLPGGPTDTQYFGPGTRLTVL.

The chain employs TRBV27 and TRBJ1-2; D is perhaps TRBD1 (5 bases). Per the germline V gene, CDR1 is MNHEY and CDR2 is SMNVEV (reference sequence). With 3 bases removed from V and 7 bases from J, the gap between germline ends came to 12 bases. CDR3 length equals 13 residues. The CDR3 sequence is CASSLGLRAGYTF. The DNA of the CDR3 is TGTGCCAGCAGTTTGGGACTGCGAGCTGGCTACACCTTC.

The chain joins TRBV7-6 to TRBJ2-7; D is undetermined. Germline-derived CDR1 and CDR2 are SGHVS and FNYEAQ. V lost 1 base to trimming and J lost 6 bases, with 19 bases between them. The CDR3 is 16 residues long. This CDR3 reads CASSLGEERPRSEQYF. CDR3 bases: TGTGCCAGCAGCTTAGGTGAGGAGAGGCCCCGGAGCGAGCAGTACTTC. Together with reference TRBV7-6 and TRBJ2-7, the CDR3 gives the full variable domain: GAGVSQSPRYKVTKRGQDVALRCDPISGHVSLYWYRQALGQGPEFLTYFNYEAQQDKSGLPNDRFSAERPEGSISTLTIQRTEQRDSAMYRCASSLGEERPRSEQYFGPGTRLTVT.

This clone is termed medium-sized. The genes are TRBV25-1 and TRBJ1-1, with no clear D. The germline V and J ends were trimmed by 6 bases and 5 bases, with 7 bases remaining between them. CDR1 MGHDK and CDR2 SYGVNS come from the germline V gene. This CDR3 contains 11 residues. This chain's CDR3 is CASREITEAFF. Here the CDR3 DNA reads TGTGCCAGCAGAGAGATTACTGAAGCTTTCTTT.

This chain joins TRBV21-1 and TRBJ1-1. TRBV21-1 is deemed a pseudogene. The CDR3 spans 14 residues. The CDR3 DNA reads as TGTGCCAGCAGCCCTAGAGAGGCGCACACTGAAGCTTTCTTT. This translates into CASSPREAHTEAFF.

The chain recombines TRBV9 with TRBJ2-7; TRBD2 matches at 9 bases. The J segment lost 6 bases and the V segment lost 4 bases, leaving 8 bases of the junction unmatched. The CDR3 length is 14 residues. In germline, CDR1 is SGDLS, CDR2 YYNGEE. CDR3 amino acids: CASSQGLAKAEQYF. DNA of the CDR3: TGTGCCAGCAGCCAGGGACTAGCTAAGGCCGAGCAGTACTTC.